The text below deals with one T cell receptor beta chain. Assay: immunoSEQ multiplex PCR; the TCRdb copy retains only in-frame clones and omits some. The data contain about 94,000 clones, approximately 79% of them singletons. This specimen belongs to a study of blood T cell repertoires in COVID-19. For the study at large: The United States, Italy and Spain provided the acute and convalescent COVID-19 samples. PBMCs, B-cell-depleted T cells, or T cells were the source of the cDNA or gDNA that made up the material.

Germline values: CDR1 MGHRA, CDR2 YSYEKL. This CDR3 is 17 amino acids long. The V and J ends lost 6 bases and 4 bases respectively, with 19 bases between them. A Seattle source enrolled patients during active infection and followed them longitudinally. The rearrangement joins TRBV4-1 to TRBJ1-6; TRBD1 might be the D (5 bases). The clonotype comes from a man in his 70s with COVID-19, enrolled during active disease. Material: peripheral blood. CDR3: CASRDKEGTFYNSPLHF. CDR3 DNA: TGCGCCAGCAGGGATAAGGAGGGGACCTTTTATAATTCACCCCTCCACTTT.